The clone carrying this TCR beta chain was counted ten times or more. As yet, its antigen is unknown. Preparation of TCR beta libraries was done by quantitative 5'-RACE with molecular barcodes. TCRdb re-called the 5' RACE reads through MiXCR, storing one row per CDR3 protein. Here the sample spans approximately 60,000 distinct CDR3 sequences, around 6.5% being singletons. In germline, CDR1 is SGHNT, CDR2 YYREEE (reference sequence). The CDR3 consists of 19 residues. Germline trimming cut 5 bases from V and 0 bases from J; bases unmatched to any gene: 11. These data originate in a study of CD8 T cells in ankylosing spondylitis. Study-wide results and caveats: Peripheral blood samples showed relatively rare disease-linked clones, and these clones were CD8+. According to the report, clones linked to the disease were significantly enriched in matched synovial fluid samples taken from ankylosing spondylitis patients. Characteristic, it appeared, of ankylosing spondylitis blood was a TCR beta motif of roughly eight highly homologous variants.

This sequence joins TRBV5-4 and TRBJ2-1; 13 nucleotides line up with TRBD2. The sequencing input was synovial fluid, either unsorted or a sorted T cell fraction (not recorded which). The source is a male donor with ankylosing spondylitis. CDR3 loop: CASSFGLAGEFSSYNEQFF. The CDR3 DNA is TGTGCCAGCAGTTTCGGACTAGCGGGAGAATTTAGCTCCTACAATGAGCAGTTCTTC. The full variable domain, rest sourced from reference TRBV5-4 and TRBJ2-1, is ETGVTQSPTHLIKTRGQQVTLRCSSQSGHNTVSWYQQALGQGPQFIFQYYREEENGRGNFPPRFSGLQFPNYSSELNVNALELDDSALYLCASSFGLAGEFSSYNEQFFGPGTRLTVL.